The T cell receptor (beta chain) under discussion was sequenced for a study of blood T cells in healthy people across ages. The study's findings and limits: PBMC samples, being unsorted, prevented any conclusive comparison of naive and antigen-experienced cells.

The use of a sample-barcoded 5' primer and a J-beta primer mix characterized a second PCR of roughly 6 to 12 cycles. TCRdb analysed the 5' RACE reads with MiXCR anew, one entry per CDR3 protein. The sample comprises 900,000 to 950,000 distinct CDR3 sequences, 25% to 30% of which are singletons, and 10% to 13% rests with the top ten. At least ten counts were recorded for this clonotype. Its antigen is not known. The junction had 8 bases not matched to a gene; V was cut back by 6 bases and J by 3 bases. This CDR3 contains 16 residues. Per the germline V gene, CDR1 is LGHNA and CDR2 is YNFKEQ. These same records also appear under a second study, on T cells of mothers and their children.

The origin of this receptor is a woman between 40 and 55 years old in good health. The V call is TRBV4-2, the J call TRBJ2-1; 10 bases agree with TRBD2. Sequencing used blood. The CDR3 protein is CASRPSSGRFYNEQFF. The CDR3, as DNA: TGTGCCAGCAGACCATCTAGCGGGAGATTCTACAATGAGCAGTTCTTC.